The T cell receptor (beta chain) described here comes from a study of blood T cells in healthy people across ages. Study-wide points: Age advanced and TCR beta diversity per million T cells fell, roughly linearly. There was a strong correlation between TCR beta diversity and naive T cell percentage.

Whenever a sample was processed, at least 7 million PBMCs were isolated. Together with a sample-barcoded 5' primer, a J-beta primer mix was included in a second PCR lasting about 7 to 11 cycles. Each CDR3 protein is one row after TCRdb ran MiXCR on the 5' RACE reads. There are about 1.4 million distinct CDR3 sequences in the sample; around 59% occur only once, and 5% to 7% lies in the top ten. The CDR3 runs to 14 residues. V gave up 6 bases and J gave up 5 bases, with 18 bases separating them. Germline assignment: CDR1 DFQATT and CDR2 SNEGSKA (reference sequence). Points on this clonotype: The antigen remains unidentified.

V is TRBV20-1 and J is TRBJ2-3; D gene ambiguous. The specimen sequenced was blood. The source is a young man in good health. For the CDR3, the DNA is TGCAGTGCCCAGCTAGGTCTAGGGTTAGATACGCAGTATTTT. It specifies CSAQLGLGLDTQYF.